These T cell receptor beta chains were read from a single sample in a study of OX40 agonist ivuxolimab in advanced cancers. Measured with immunoSEQ multiplex PCR; TCRdb has only the in-frame clones, and not every one. The sample lists more than 75,000 clones, approximately 85% occurring once. This sample comprised CD4+ or CD8+ T cells sorted from blood, obtained in a trial of the OX40 agonist ivuxolimab. The receptors derive from an adult with an advanced solid tumor such as melanoma, head and neck, liver or kidney cancer. Each CDR3 is given with its conserved first and last residue.

>15|TRBV28|TRBJ2-1
CASSRLGGGNNEQFF
>13|TRBV30|TRBJ1-3
CAWGWGTGNTIYF
>12|TRBV5-5|TRBJ2-5
CASSGPLGAGHF
>15|TRBV6-5|TRBJ2-7
CASRRRQGAHYEQYF
>14|TRBV5-3|TRBJ2-4
CARSLWFRLDIQYF
>16|TRBV29-1|TRBJ2-1
CSVDLAGTGSYNEQFF
>18|TRBV9|TRBJ1-2
CASSPYRGYTGKRSGYTF
>19|TRBV28|TRBJ1-1
CASSFPPVGQRSLNTEAFF
>15|TRBV9|TRBJ2-7
CASSVGQVSSYEQYF
>16|TRBV15|TRBJ1-5
CATSRGEEGYNQPQHF
>15|TRBV5-5|TRBJ2-1
CASSLSGNTYNEQFF
>18|TRBV6-1|TRBJ2-2
CASSGPGLALMGTGELFF
>16|TRBV5-1|TRBJ1-6
CASSHDSGTGHSPLHF
>16|TRBV6-6|TRBJ2-2
CASSYLQGARTGELFF
>17|TRBV5-1|TRBJ2-6
CASRTGTVSSGANVLTF
>14|TRBV2|TRBJ1-1
CASRVQVLDTEAFF
>13|TRBV7-2|TRBJ1-1
CASSPGQNTEAFF
>15|TRBV6-1|TRBJ1-3
CASRGQGAPGNTIYF
>17|TRBV5-1|TRBJ2-2
CASSLDRGGADTGELFF
>14|TRBV2|TRBJ1-5
CASRWTGSDQPQHF
>14|TRBV19|TRBJ2-7
CASSSYPRDDEQYF
>14|TRBV6-1|TRBJ1-1
CASSSWVPGSEAFF